A single sample gave rise to the 7 T cell receptor beta chains below, sequenced in a study of human T cells and chemical hapten exposure (dated by TCRdb to about 2021). The receptor library was made with RACE. Instrument on record: NextSeq 500. TCRdb cleaned the public reads at Q25 with fastp, built clones with MiXCR and kept in-frame beta chains. CDR3 protein sequences are deduplicated, and each keeps its most common genes and DNA. Present in this sample are some 90,000 distinct CDR3 sequences, 11% of which were seen just once. The ten top clones hold approximately 0.99% of the sample. What this sample's time point label stands for: patch test 3, about 24 weeks after DPC sensitization. In light of the paper, this sample's treatment or condition label describes: therapeutic diphenylcyclopropenone sensitization with weekly scalp DPC. The sample in question was whole blood, obtained in connection with sensitization to the hapten diphenylcyclopropenone (DPC). The receptors were gathered from a woman in her 30s with alopecia areata. Some clones in this sample may be carry-over from other donors' samples.

In its sample, this clonotype was seen many times. The rearrangement links TRBV6-2 or TRBV6-3 to TRBJ2-5; the D is unclear. Germline lookup yields CDR1 MNHEY and CDR2 SVGEGT. The ends were cut back, 1 base at V and 4 bases at J, with 7 bases in the middle. The CDR3 spans 13 residues. In DNA form, the CDR3 reads TGTGCCAGCAGTTACTGGGAAGGAGAGACCCAGTACTTC. It translates to CASSYWEGETQYF.

This clonotype was counted ten times or more. V and J are TRBV10-1 and TRBJ2-3, with D perhaps TRBD2 (5 bases). V dropped 10 bases and J dropped 4 bases, with 15 bases sitting between them. Germline CDR1 and CDR2: WNHNN and SYGVQD (reference sequence). The CDR3 length is 13 residues. The CDR3 loop is CATQRKGADTQYF. CDR3 sequence (DNA): TGCGCCACCCAAAGGAAGGGAGCAGATACGCAGTATTTT.

The rearrangement links TRBV3-1 to TRBJ1-3; D uncertain. Germline-derived CDR1 and CDR2 are LGHDT and YNNKEL (reference sequence). The CDR3 sequence is 15 residues long. V lost 1 base and J 0 bases, leaving 7 bases between the germline ends. The CDR3 region has the DNA TGTGCCAGCAGCCAAGGCCGCTACTCTGGAAACACCATATATTTT. Translation: CASSQGRYSGNTIYF.

The chain uses TRBV28 and TRBJ2-2; D gene unclear. Between the trimmed V and J ends, which lost 6 bases and 0 bases, there was a span of 5 bases. The germline V gene encodes CDR1 MDHEN and CDR2 SYDVKM. The CDR3 contains 13 residues. The CDR3 DNA is TGTGCCAGCAGCGACGCGAACACCGGGGAGCTGTTTTTT. It encodes CASSDANTGELFF. Variable domain in full (rest from reference TRBV28 and TRBJ2-2): DVKVTQSSRYLVKRTGEKVFLECVQDMDHENMFWYRQDPGLGLRLIYFSYDVKMKEKGDIPEGYSVSREKKERFSLILESASTNQTSMYLCASSDANTGELFFGEGSRLTVL.

A note on this clonotype: Germline is not matched at one junction end, which may reflect a read error. This chain connects TRBV5-1 to TRBJ1-5, with D unclear. The CDR3 loop spans 13 amino acids. The germline V gene has CDR1 SGHRS and CDR2 YFSETQ. The chain's CDR3 is CASGLEGYQPQHF. CDR3 in DNA: TGCGCCAGCGGCTTGGAGGGATATCAGCCCCAGCATTTT.

The sample holds a few counts of this clonotype. The V and J genes are TRBV11-2 and TRBJ1-2; D is uncertain. The CDR3 sequence is 13 residues long. V lost 7 bases, J lost 4 bases, and 13 bases lay in between. Germline values: CDR1 SGHAT, CDR2 FQNNGV. CDR3 nucleotide sequence: TGTGCCAGCATCCGCCTGGGTGCCTATGGCTACACCTTC. Amino acid sequence: CASIRLGAYGYTF.

The table lists this clonotype with many counts. The V gene is TRBV18, the J gene TRBJ2-1; 9 nucleotides agree with TRBD1. Trimming at V came to 2 bases and at J to 7 bases, leaving 12 bases not matched to a gene. The CDR3 covers 17 residues. The V gene's germline CDR1 is KGHSH and CDR2 LQKENI. DNA of the CDR3: TGTGCCAGCTCACCAATGCCCGGGACAGGGCTGGATAATGAGCAGTTCTTC. Residues: CASSPMPGTGLDNEQFF.